Sequencing of this TCR beta chain was carried out in a study of T cells in Graves' hyperthyroidism and ophthalmopathy (dated by TCRdb to between 2018 and 2021). Turning to the overall study: Peripheral blood samples were taken at initial diagnosis, before any treatment was given. After blood sampling, hyperthyroidism patients were treated with methimazole at a starting dose of 30 mg daily, and ophthalmopathy patients were treated with high-dose intravenous methylprednisolone. To identify distinguishing TCR V-J signatures, a discovery cohort of some 100 patients was used, comprising fewer than 45 with Graves' ophthalmopathy and 57 with stable Graves' hyperthyroidism. Prospective prediction of ophthalmopathy was tested in an independent validation cohort of approximately 18 hyperthyroidism patients and 17 patients who later progressed to ophthalmopathy. The paper reports TCR Vbeta CDR3 sequencing of approximately 140 peripheral blood samples: some 44 ophthalmopathy, under 80 hyperthyroidism and around 17 progressor patients. The 100 or so discovery patients were divided at random into training and test sets in a 7:3 ratio. In addition, the study compared T-cell repertoires in thyroid tissue and in blood from roughly 6 Graves' hyperthyroidism patients. Study-wide findings and limitations: In validation, the model predicted progression to ophthalmopathy with approximately 69% sensitivity and approximately 72% specificity, a median of 6.5 months before onset. Most expanded thyroid clonotypes (frequency above 0.001) were also detected in blood, a finding suggesting that blood repertoires may reflect thyroid immune responses. No statistical method was used to fix the sample size in advance, and group allocation was not hidden from the investigators. A 13 V-J signature model separated ophthalmopathy from stable hyperthyroidism, with around 90% sensitivity and roughly 82% specificity in cross-validation and 80%/75% in testing.

In its sample, this clonotype was seen many times. What antigen it recognizes has not been identified. No base quality values were provided; no much bigger clone lies one nucleotide off. Stable Graves' hyperthyroidism was defined as the absence of progression to ophthalmopathy over 18 months of follow-up. Hyperthyroidism patients were newly diagnosed, with disease duration under 2 months, and aged 18 to 65 years. The study excluded patients with uncontrolled infections, other autoimmune diseases, pregnancy or lactation. Diagnoses relied on clinical symptoms, serum thyroxine and TRAb, thyroid ultrasound and orbital computed tomography. PBMCs were isolated from 10 ml of fresh peripheral blood by Ficoll-Paque density gradient centrifugation. Total RNA was extracted using Trizol reagent, and RNA quality was assessed on an Agilent 2100 Bioanalyzer. The TCR beta CDR3 regions were amplified from RNA transcripts. A first-round RT-PCR of the TCR CDR3 used the HTBI primer set with the Qiagen OneStep RT-PCR kit. The libraries were constructed in a second round of multiplex PCR and then size-selected and purified. Libraries were sequenced paired-end with 100 bp reads on an Illumina HiSeq2000. The study's processing was this. SOAPnuke was used to process the raw data, with reads discarded if the reads contained adapters or uncalled bases, had a mean Phred below 15, or lacked an exact constant-primer or identifier match. COPE v1.2.5 was used to merge high-quality paired reads, and clonotypes were defined as unique nucleotide sequences. MiTCR v1.1 was used to align clonotypes to the IMGT TRBV, TRBD and TRBJ reference segments. The analysis included only V-J combinations with a frequency above 0.0001, which together covered more than 99% of the repertoires. The TCS score was defined as the ratio of F50 (clonal expansion) to E x V (chaos), calculated using BLOSUM62-based TCRdist between CDR3 peptides within each V-J. Welch's t-statistics and random forest reduced just over 500 V-J features to about 13, which were used in a naive Bayes classifier (R e1071). TCRdb reran the public reads through fastp at Q25 and MiXCR, keeping productive beta chains. All rows with the same CDR3 protein become a single entry with the most common DNA and genes. TCRdb assigned the V and J calls; the authors' analysis was not used. The sample profile shows about 300,000 distinct CDR3 sequences; 16% of them were found once. Around a third of the sample goes to the ten largest clones.

Via the germline V gene, CDR1 is SGHAT and CDR2 FQNNGV. The CDR3 measures 14 amino acids from cysteine to phenylalanine. This entry keeps only the CDR3 DNA: 42 bases, framed from base 1. V loses 2 bases at its end and J loses 7 bases; junction bases beyond the gene matches: 5. Specimen: blood. This sequence uses TRBV11-2 and TRBJ2-7, and 10 junctional nucleotides match TRBD1. The receptor's source is a man aged 30 to 45 with Graves' hyperthyroidism. The DNA is as follows: TGTGCCAGCAGCTTACTGAGGGACAGGGGAGAGCAGTACTTC. Translated, this gives CASSLLRDRGEQYF.